This T cell receptor (beta chain) was identified in a study of Ad26.COV2.S vaccination and SARS-CoV-2 variants (dated by TCRdb to the early 2020s). About the study as a whole: Vaccine-arm donors came from COV1001, a multicentre, randomized, double-blind, placebo-controlled phase I-IIa trial of Ad26.COV2.S in healthy adults. The TCR-sequenced set comprised approximately 32 samples: about 19 Ad26.COV2.S vaccine recipients, 5 placebo recipients and 8 SARS-CoV-2 convalescent individuals. Ad26.COV2.S was given intramuscularly at 5x10^10 or 1x10^11 viral particles, as a single shot or as two shots 56 days apart. Participants in the trial were split at random into five groups of five each, receiving low-dose or high-dose Ad26.COV2.S once or twice, or else placebo on both occasions. The specificity and breadth of SARS-CoV-2-reactive T cell receptors after Ad26.COV2.S vaccination were assessed by TCRbeta repertoire sequencing. Throughout the experiments and outcome assessment, investigators stayed blinded to trial group allocation.

Beyond this particular receptor, the publication reports: Comparable non-spike TCR breadth was observed between vaccine and placebo recipients, consistent with only spike being contained in the vaccine. Comparing responses between vaccine doses or regimens was not something the study was powered to do. The authors noted that the TCR breadth and depth analyses may have underestimated total T cell responses. Compared with placebo recipients, Ad26.COV2.S recipients showed higher spike-specific TCR breadth (P = 0.0014). After vaccination, substantial breadth of spike-specific CD8+ and CD4+ T cell responses was reported.

The immunoSEQ Assay was the method used to sequence TCRbeta CDR3 regions. After extraction, genomic DNA underwent amplification by bias-controlled multiplex PCR, followed by high-throughput sequencing. Regarding the original processing steps: To quantify the absolute abundance of every unique TCRbeta CDR3 region, sequences were collapsed and filtered. T cell fraction was estimated by normalizing TCRbeta template counts to usable DNA, which was measured by amplifying reference genes present in all nucleated cells. Repertoire TCRs were annotated as SARS-CoV-2-specific when V gene, CDR3 amino acid sequence and J gene were exactly matched to a known reactive TCR set. The reference SARS-CoV-2 TCR set was obtained from MIRA and was filtered for enrichment in COVID-19-positive ImmuneCODE repertoires, whereby public or cross-reactive TCRs were removed. Using the MIRA antigens, annotated TCRs were further analysed by specific ORF or by position within an ORF. Breadth was defined as the number of annotated unique rearrangements divided by the total number of unique productive rearrangements, and depth was defined as the summed frequency of the annotated unique rearrangements. Group comparisons of TCR breadth used two-sided Wilcoxon rank-sum tests. TCRdb re-hosts the immuneACCESS table, in-frame sequences only. Its copies lack some clones; in the studies checked, an unresolved V gene accounts for under half of them, and the cause for the rest is not known. That table gives V, J and clone size, and the DNA gave D and trimming. For this sample the table gives 300,000 to 500,000 clones, of which about 85% were detected only once. The biggest ten clones account for 3.5% of the sample.

The treatment or condition label, as the study defines it: about 20 received Ad26.COV2.S at low or high dose, single or two shots; about 5 received placebo; per-sample allocation not given. For vaccine and placebo recipients, repertoires were sequenced using samples collected on day 63 after the first injection. In Cohort 1b, about two dozen adults aged 18-55 years were enrolled at a single site in Boston, USA, between 29 July and 7 August 2020. Ad26.COV2.S was a replication-incompetent adenovirus type 26 vector that expressed a prefusion-stabilized SARS-CoV-2 spike protein derived from the original Wuhan strain. This clone was picked up a small number of times. The antigen this receptor binds is unknown. Base quality data are lacking; no much larger clone is found one base away. The origin of this receptor is a person aged 18-60 years who received the Ad26.COV2.S COVID-19 vaccine or a placebo. The starting material was peripheral blood, obtained in a trial of Ad26.COV2.S vaccine versus placebo.

The nucleotides are TGTGCCTGGAGTGTACTAGGTTATTGGACAGATACGCAGTATTTT. Its product reads: CAWSVLGYWTDTQYF. This chain is built from TRBV30 and TRBJ2-3, and perhaps TRBD2 as D gene, on 5 matching bases. Relative to germline, V is 0 bases shorter and J is 3 bases shorter, with 13 bases between their ends. Reading from cysteine to phenylalanine, the CDR3 counts 15 amino acids. Just CDR3 DNA is preserved here, 45 bases in frame from base 1. The germline V gene (reference sequence) specifies GTSNPN as CDR1 and SVGIG as CDR2.